Each of the 6 T cell receptor beta chains below was sequenced from the same sample in a study of cytomegalovirus exposure and HLA in healthy donors. Primers for the PCR totalled 60 Vbeta and 13 Jbeta. Libraries were prepared by immunoSEQ multiplex PCR; TCRdb keeps only in-frame clonotypes and omits some of them. This sample yields fewer than 120,000 clones, of which around 85% are seen a single time; around 5.9% belongs to the top ten. The sample taken for sequencing was PBMCs. The receptors were gathered from a young man in good health and CMV-seropositive.

V gene TRBV25-1 combines with J gene TRBJ2-5; D perhaps matches TRBD2 (5 bases). The J call is uncertain, as TRBJ2-7 better fits the DNA end. The CDR3 sequence is 15 residues long. Germline V gene sequence: CDR1 MGHDK, CDR2 SYGVNS. The CDR3 DNA follows: TGTGCCAGCAGTGAACGGGGTGGGCTCGGCTACGAGCAGTACTTC. Translation gives CASSERGGLGYEQYF.

This clone was counted once. The rearrangement joins TRBV10-1 to TRBJ2-2; possibly TRBD1 for D (6 bases). Trimming left V 3 bases short and J 5 bases short, with 10 bases between. Germline V lookup: CDR1 WNHNN, CDR2 SYGVQD (reference sequence). The CDR3 covers 14 residues. Here the CDR3 reads CASSETGRTGELFF. The CDR3 bases are TGCGCCAGCAGTGAAACAGGGAGAACCGGGGAGCTGTTTTTT.

V and J are TRBV4-1 and TRBJ2-2; D possibly corresponds to TRBD2 (7 bases). V lost 6 bases and J 5 bases, leaving 19 bases between the germline ends. The CDR3 consists of 16 residues. Per the germline V gene, CDR1 is MGHRA and CDR2 is YSYEKL. Written as DNA, the CDR3 is TGCGCCAGCAGGGAAGCCGGGGGGCCAATAACCGGGGAGCTGTTTTTT. Residues: CASREAGGPITGELFF.

This clone was counted a few times. V and J are TRBV7-2 and TRBJ2-5; a weak D match, TRBD2 (7 bases). Near its end, the DNA agrees better with TRBJ2-7, so the J call may be wrong. This CDR3 spans 15 amino acids. Germline values: CDR1 SGHTA, CDR2 FQGNSA. CDR3 DNA: TGTGCCAGCAGCCAGAGGGGGGGCCGGTTTCTCGAGCAGTACTTC. This encodes CASSQRGGRFLEQYF.

The chain recombines TRBV27 with TRBJ2-2, with 7 nucleotides matching TRBD1. The CDR3 is 17 residues long. The germline V gene has CDR1 MNHEY and CDR2 SMNVEV (reference sequence). The V and J ends lost 5 bases and 1 base, in that order; junction bases with no gene match: 10. The CDR3 protein is CASSPHDRAKNTGELFF. The CDR3 nucleotides read TGTGCCAGCAGTCCTCATGACAGGGCGAAGAACACCGGGGAGCTGTTTTTT.

This clone has a handful of counts. The chain recombines TRBV5-6 with TRBJ1-1, with TRBD1 matching over 7 bases. The CDR3 has 13 residues. Germline CDR1 reads SGHDT; CDR2 reads YYEEEE. With 4 bases clipped from V and 2 bases from J, the junction kept 2 bases outside the gene matches. CDR3 sequence reads: CASSDRDNTEAFF. The CDR3 DNA reads TGTGCCAGCAGCGACAGGGATAACACTGAAGCTTTCTTT.